Shown below are 6 T cell receptor beta chains from a single sample sequenced in a study of blood T cell repertoires in COVID-19. Assay: immunoSEQ multiplex PCR; the TCRdb copy retains only in-frame clones and omits some. Of some 100,000 clones listed, approximately 90% are singletons. The sequencing sample was made of peripheral blood. These receptors were collected from a man aged 50 or older with acute or convalescent COVID-19.

V is TRBV27 and J is TRBJ2-1, with TRBD1 matching 9 bases. This CDR3 region has 13 residues. Germline CDR1 is MNHEY and CDR2 is SMNVEV (reference sequence). The ends lost 5 bases at V and 7 bases at J; junction bases unmatched: 3. The DNA of the CDR3 is TGTGCCAGCAGTGGGACAGGGAGGAATGAGCAGTTCTTC. It codes for CASSGTGRNEQFF.

The chain joins TRBV6-6 to TRBJ2-7; tentatively, D is TRBD2 (6 bases). V lost 6 bases to trimming and J lost 5 bases, with 20 bases between them. CDR3 length: 15 residues. CDR1 is MNHNY and CDR2 is SVGAGI in the germline V gene (reference sequence). The DNA of the CDR3 is TGTGCCAGCAGAACTGGGCCCCCCACGGGGGACGAGCAGTACTTC. This encodes CASRTGPPTGDEQYF.

The V call is TRBV6-5, the J call TRBJ1-1; D remains ambiguous. Between the trimmed V and J ends, which lost 7 bases and 4 bases, there was a span of 13 bases. CDR3 size: 13 residues. Germline V lookup: CDR1 MNHEY, CDR2 SVGAGI. The CDR3 nucleotides are TGTGCCAGCATCCCCCCAGGCAGCACTGAAGCTTTCTTT. Amino acids: CASIPPGSTEAFF.

This sequence joins TRBV5-1 and TRBJ2-7; 13 positions match TRBD2. Trimming removed 2 bases from V and 4 bases from J; junction bases left unmatched: 3. Germline CDR1 reads SGHRS; CDR2 reads YFSETQ. This CDR3 comprises 15 residues. The CDR3 loop reads CASSFGLAGAYEQYF. The CDR3 region has the DNA TGCGCCAGCAGCTTCGGACTAGCGGGAGCTTACGAGCAGTACTTC. The full variable domain, in which reference TRBV5-1 and TRBJ2-7 provide the parts outside the CDR3, is KAGVTQTPRYLIKTRGQQVTLSCSPISGHRSVSWYQQTPGQGLQFLFEYFSETQRNKGNFPGRFSGRQFSNSRSEMNVSTLELGDSALYLCASSFGLAGAYEQYFGPGTRLTVT.

The chain recombines TRBV7-6 with TRBJ2-5; TRBD2 is a possible D gene (6 bases). The CDR3 consists of 19 residues. CDR1 is SGHVS and CDR2 is FNYEAQ in the germline V gene. V lost 2 bases and J lost 1, with 23 bases in between. CDR3 DNA sequence: TGTGCCAGCAGCTTATATGTGGGTGGCGGGAACCGATTCCAAGAGACCCAGTACTTC. Translated: CASSLYVGGGNRFQETQYF.

This clone was counted a few times. The rearrangement joins TRBV7-2 to TRBJ2-5; TRBD2 matches at 7 bases. CDR3 size: 16 residues. CDR1 and CDR2 from the germline V gene are SGHTA and FQGNSA. V gave up 3 bases and J gave up 1 base; unmatched junction bases: 8. The CDR3 region is CASSFLLAHSQETQYF. The DNA for the CDR3 is TGTGCCAGCAGCTTTTTACTAGCGCACTCCCAAGAGACCCAGTACTTC.